This T cell receptor (beta chain) was identified in a study of blood T cell repertoires in COVID-19 (dated by TCRdb to the early 2020s). Describing the broader study: Collaborator samples came from the United States, Italy and Spain and covered acute and convalescent phases of COVID-19. Nearly every sample came with metadata listing a de-identified subject ID, COVID-19 status, age in years and sex. A freely available public database, intended as a resource for researchers studying the immune response to SARS-CoV-2, is where the repertoires were released. The material from the prospective study consisted of cDNA or gDNA derived from T cells, B-cell-depleted T cells, or PBMCs. Where available, HLA class I and class II types were obtained from metadata supplied by the sample provider rather than from assay-based typing. The samples were drawn from the first 160 participants of the ongoing ImmuneRACE study and from some 1,300 subjects provided by 6 global collaborators. Subjects who had been exposed to COVID-19, were actively infected with it, or had recovered from it provided the deeply sampled blood TCRbeta repertoires that made up the dataset.

Turning to this clone: Its specific antigen is unknown. Per-nucleotide qualities are absent, and no much larger clonotype sits a single base away.

The collaborating institutions used their own protocols to collect whole blood in K2EDTA tubes. For TCRbeta analysis, collaborators shipped samples as frozen whole blood, isolated PBMCs, or DNA extracted from either of those sample types. The paper's findings and limits, for the study overall: How much clinical and demographic metadata was included differed by source and by participant, and the metadata was provided uncurated.

The immunoSEQ Assay, a bias-controlled multiplex PCR, was used to amplify TCRbeta CDR3 regions from genomic DNA. Per the source publication's procedure: Within the assay, amplification of reference gene primers was used to estimate how many nucleated cells each sample contained. To quantify the absolute abundance of each unique TCRbeta CDR3 rearrangement, sequence reads were collapsed and filtered. Productive Simpson clonality was computed per sample as the square root of Simpson's diversity index over productive rearrangements. TCRdb limited this immuneACCESS table to in-frame rearrangements with V and J called. A share of clones is missing; checked studies link under half to unresolved V genes, and the rest is unexplained. V and J calls and clone size are as listed in that table; D and trimming were resolved from the DNA. This sample holds 150,000 to 200,000 clones; 80% to 85% were observed only once. The ten biggest clones cover about 4.9% of the sample.

Material: peripheral blood. The TCR sequence derives from a woman in her thirties with acute or convalescent COVID-19.

The CDR3 here reads CASSLALYLAEHLRGTDTQYF. The nucleotide sequence is TGTGCCAGCAGCTTAGCTCTTTACCTAGCGGAACATCTTCGAGGCACAGATACGCAGTATTTT. This chain joins TRBV7-2 to TRBJ2-3; 7 of the junction bases match TRBD2. The cysteine opens and the phenylalanine closes a CDR3 of 21 amino acids. Only the CDR3 region is kept as DNA, spanning 63 bases read in frame from base 1. Trimming removed 0 bases from V and 1 base from J; the gene matches leave 19 bases unexplained. For CDR1 and CDR2, the germline V gene lists SGHTA and FQGNSA. Here the CDR3 is joined to the reference TRBV7-2 and TRBJ2-3 genes, and the full variable domain is: GAGVSQSPSNKVTEKGKDVELRCDPISGHTALYWYRQSLGQGLEFLIYFQGNSAPDKSGLPSDRFSAERTGGSVSTLTIQRTQQEDSAVYLCASSLALYLAEHLRGTDTQYFGPGTRLTVL.